The clone carrying this T cell receptor (beta chain) was recorded once. Measured with immunoSEQ multiplex PCR; TCRdb has only the in-frame clones, and not every one. The table records 50,000 or so clones, about 93% of them present only once. The data were taken from a study of technical replicates of blood from a handful of donors. Germline-derived CDR1 and CDR2 are SGHNT and YYREEE (reference sequence). The CDR3 loop spans 14 amino acids. V lost 0 bases and J lost 4, with 10 bases in between. The sample comprised PBMCs. This receptor was taken from a human donor in good health. Some clones in this sample may be carry-over from other donors' samples. The chain recombines TRBV5-4 with TRBJ1-2, with D unclear. In DNA, the CDR3 is TGTGCCAGCAGCTTGGCGGGATCTCCCTATGGCTACACCTTC. It codes for CASSLAGSPYGYTF.